The sequence of this T cell receptor beta chain was determined in a study of blood T cells in healthy people across ages. Study outcomes and limitations: Age showed a roughly linear inverse relationship with TCR beta diversity per million T cells. PBMC samples, being unsorted, prevented any conclusive comparison of naive and antigen-experienced cells.

Germline V gene data show CDR1 as SGDLS and CDR2 as YYNGEE. The CDR3 totals 15 residues. V lost 0 bases to trimming and J lost 3 bases, with 13 bases between them. Worth noting for this clonotype: What it binds is unknown.

The authors ran a second PCR of about 6 to 11 cycles using a sample-barcoded 5' primer and a J-beta primer mix. TCRdb ran MiXCR on the 5' RACE reads and lists one entry per CDR3 protein. The sample yields about 1,400,000 distinct CDR3 sequences, around 39% seen once. The gene calls are TRBV9 and TRBJ2-7, with D hard to call. Sequencing used blood. The sequence was collected from a woman aged 18-29 years in good health. The CDR3 sequence is CASSVGEFTFYEQYF. CDR3 nucleotides: TGTGCCAGCAGCGTAGGAGAGTTCACCTTCTACGAGCAGTACTTC.